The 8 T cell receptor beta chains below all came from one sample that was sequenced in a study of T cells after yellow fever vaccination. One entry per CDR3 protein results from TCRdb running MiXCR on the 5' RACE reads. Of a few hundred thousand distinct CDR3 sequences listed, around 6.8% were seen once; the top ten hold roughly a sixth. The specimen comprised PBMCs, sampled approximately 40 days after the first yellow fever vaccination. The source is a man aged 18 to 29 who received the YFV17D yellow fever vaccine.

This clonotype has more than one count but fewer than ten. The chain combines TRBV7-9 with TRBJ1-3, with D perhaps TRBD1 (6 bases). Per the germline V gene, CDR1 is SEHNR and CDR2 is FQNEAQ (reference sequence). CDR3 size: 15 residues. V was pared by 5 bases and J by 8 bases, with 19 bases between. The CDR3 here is CASSLLRAGEDTIYF. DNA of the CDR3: TGTGCCAGCAGCCTCTTAAGGGCAGGGGAGGACACCATATATTTT.

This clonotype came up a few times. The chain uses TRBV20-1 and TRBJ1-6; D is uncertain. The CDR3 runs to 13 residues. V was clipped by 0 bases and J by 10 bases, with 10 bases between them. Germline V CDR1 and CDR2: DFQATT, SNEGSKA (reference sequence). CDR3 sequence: CSARDSGESPLHF. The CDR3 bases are TGCAGTGCTAGAGATTCCGGGGAGTCACCCCTCCACTTT.

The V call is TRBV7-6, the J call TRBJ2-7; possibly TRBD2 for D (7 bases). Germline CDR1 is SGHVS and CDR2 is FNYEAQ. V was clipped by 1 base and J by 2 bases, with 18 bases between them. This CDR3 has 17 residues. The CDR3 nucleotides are TGTGCCAGCAGCTTAGTTGAGGGTGGGGGGGGCCCCTACGAGCAGTACTTC. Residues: CASSLVEGGGGPYEQYF.

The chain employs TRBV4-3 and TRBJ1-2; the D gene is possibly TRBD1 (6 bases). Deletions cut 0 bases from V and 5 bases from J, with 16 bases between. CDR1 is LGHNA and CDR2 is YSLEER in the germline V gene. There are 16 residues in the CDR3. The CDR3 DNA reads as TGCGCCAGCAGCCAAGATAGCAGGGGACCGGGATATGGCTACACCTTC. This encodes CASSQDSRGPGYGYTF.

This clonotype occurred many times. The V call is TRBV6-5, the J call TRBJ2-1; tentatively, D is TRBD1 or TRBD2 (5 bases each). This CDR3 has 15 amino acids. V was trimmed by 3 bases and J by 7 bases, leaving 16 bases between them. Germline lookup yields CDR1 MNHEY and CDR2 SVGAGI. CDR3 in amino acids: CASSYRGPSGNEQFF. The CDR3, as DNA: TGTGCCAGCAGTTATAGGGGACCCTCAGGGAATGAGCAGTTCTTC.

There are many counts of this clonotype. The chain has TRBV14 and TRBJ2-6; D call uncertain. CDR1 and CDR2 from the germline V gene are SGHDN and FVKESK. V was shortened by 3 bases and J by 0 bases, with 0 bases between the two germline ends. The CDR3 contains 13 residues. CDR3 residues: CASSHSGANVLTF. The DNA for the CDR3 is TGTGCCAGCAGCCACTCTGGGGCCAACGTCCTGACTTTC. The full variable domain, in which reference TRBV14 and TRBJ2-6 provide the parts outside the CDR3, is EAGVTQFPSHSVIEKGQTVTLRCDPISGHDNLYWYRRVMGKEIKFLLHFVKESKQDESGMPNNRFLAERTGGTYSTLKVQPAELEDSGVYFCASSHSGANVLTFGAGSRLTVL.

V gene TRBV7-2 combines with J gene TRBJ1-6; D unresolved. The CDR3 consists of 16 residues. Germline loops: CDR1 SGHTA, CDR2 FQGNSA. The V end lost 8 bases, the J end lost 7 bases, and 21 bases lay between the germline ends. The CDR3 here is CASAPSNRARNSPLHF. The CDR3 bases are TGTGCCAGCGCCCCGTCAAACCGGGCTAGGAATTCACCCCTCCACTTT.

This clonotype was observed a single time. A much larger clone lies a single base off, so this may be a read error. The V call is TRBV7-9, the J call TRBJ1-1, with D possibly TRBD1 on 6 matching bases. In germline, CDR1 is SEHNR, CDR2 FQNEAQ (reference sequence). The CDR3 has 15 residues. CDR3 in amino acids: CASSLVKGGYAEVFF. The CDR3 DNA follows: TGTGCCAGCAGCTTAGTGAAGGGGGGATACGCTGAAGTTTTCTTT. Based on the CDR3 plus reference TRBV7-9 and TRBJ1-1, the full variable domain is DTGVSQNPRHKITKRGQNVTFRCDPISEHNRLYWYRQTLGQGPEFLTYFQNEAQLEKSRLLSDRFSAERPKGSFSTLEIQRTEQGDSAMYLCASSLVKGGYAEVFFGQGTRLTVV.